The clone carrying this TCR beta chain showed up just a few times. Germline assignment: CDR1 MNHEY and CDR2 SMNVEV (reference sequence). Trimming cost V 5 bases and J 9 bases; bases outside gene matches: 5. The CDR3 runs 14 residues. The sample is drawn from a study of blood T cell repertoires in COVID-19. At the level of the study: COVID-19 samples, acute and convalescent, were from the United States, Italy and Spain. T cells, B-cell-depleted T cells, or PBMCs provided the cDNA or gDNA that served as material.

In the source study's methods: Reference gene primer amplification yielded estimated nucleated cell counts. Method: immunoSEQ multiplex PCR; TCRdb's copy keeps in-frame clones and lacks some. The V and J calls and clone size come from that table; D and trimming were worked out from the DNA. In the table there are around 300,000 clones, about 82% of which are singletons. Sequenced input: peripheral blood. The chain couples TRBV27 to TRBJ2-1, with 12 bases aligning to TRBD2. This receptor was taken from a woman aged 45-59 years with active or convalescent COVID-19. The CDR3 region is CASSRTSGIVEQFF. CDR3 bases: TGTGCCAGCAGTAGGACTAGCGGGATCGTTGAGCAGTTCTTC.